This TCR beta chain was obtained from a study of early T cells in non-severe SARS-CoV-2 infection. Study-wide points: Matching results from VDJdb favored anti-spike CD8 responses, leaving private and CD4 specificities undetected.

Per germline, CDR1 MDHEN and CDR2 SYDVKM. The J segment lost 0 bases and the V segment lost 5 bases, leaving 10 bases of the junction unmatched. The CDR3 spans 19 residues. Concerning this clonotype: Antigen specificity is unknown.

TCRdb recomputed calls from the 5' RACE reads with MiXCR, one row per CDR3 protein. The sample includes around 100,000 distinct CDR3 sequences, approximately 15% seen only once; the top ten take 1.3%. This sequence originates from an adult who was a healthcare worker with PCR-confirmed SARS-CoV-2 infection or an uninfected control (not recorded which). The sample taken for sequencing was whole blood. The V call is TRBV28, the J call TRBJ2-7, with 16 bases that match TRBD2. The CDR3 DNA reads TGTGCCAGCAGTGAATCCGGGACTAGCGGGGGGGGACCCTCCTACGAGCAGTACTTC. Its protein is CASSESGTSGGGPSYEQYF.